The 20 T cell receptor beta chains in this list originate from one sample, sequenced in a study of beta chain features in type 1 diabetes. Whole-study findings and limits: Among patients with Type 1 diabetes, TCRB CDR3s were moderately but significantly shorter in every one of the four CD4+ subsets.

Expressed TCRB transcripts were sequenced because the isolated RNA had all been reverse transcribed beforehand. The method was immunoSEQ multiplex PCR; TCRdb's version includes in-frame clones alone and lacks a portion of them. The sample shows 45,000 to 65,000 clones, 40% to 60% of them seen only once. Antigens of these TCRs are unknown. Sequencing was performed on Tregs from blood. Receptors were obtained from a woman aged 40 to 50 with type 1 diabetes.

This clone was detected ten times or more. V usage is TRBV15 and J usage is TRBJ2-1, with TRBD2 matching 8 bases. CDR3 length: 16 amino acids. The germline V gene has CDR1 LNHNV and CDR2 YYDKDF (reference sequence). The V and J ends lost 0 bases and 11 bases, in that order; junction bases with no gene match: 12. DNA of the CDR3: TGTGCCACCAGCAGAGACAACCGGGAGGGGAAAAACAAGCAGTTCTTC. Translation gives CATSRDNREGKNKQFF.

This chain links TRBV30 with TRBJ1-2; 7 bases are a match to TRBD1. V shed 4 bases, J shed 5 bases, and the junction held 4 bases outside the gene matches. The CDR3 consists of 12 residues. Per the germline V gene, CDR1 is GTSNPN and CDR2 is SVGIG (reference sequence). CDR3 nucleotides: TGTGCCTGGATTCAGGGGGAGTATGGCTACACCTTC. Its translation is CAWIQGEYGYTF.

This clone was counted a single time. The rearrangement links TRBV5-1 to TRBJ2-2; a weak D match, TRBD1 (5 bases). The CDR3 contains 16 residues. Germline V gene data show CDR1 as SGHRS and CDR2 as YFSETQ. V lost 1 base to trimming and J lost 6 bases, with 16 bases between them. The CDR3 protein is CASSLSGSGRAGELFF. CDR3 nucleotides: TGCGCCAGCAGCTTGTCAGGATCTGGCAGGGCCGGGGAGCTGTTTTTT.

This clone was observed a single time. The chain recombines TRBV11-2 with TRBJ1-1, with no clear D. This CDR3 has 15 residues. The germline gives CDR1 SGHAT, CDR2 FQNNGV. Trimming removed 5 bases from V and 1 base from J, with 14 bases in between. DNA of the CDR3: TGTGCCAGCAGCCCCCTCGCGGGTAAGAACACTGAAGCTTTCTTT. As protein: CASSPLAGKNTEAFF.

The table lists this clone with a few counts. The chain links TRBV29-1 to TRBJ1-4, with no clear D. Trimming stripped 5 bases from V and 4 bases from J, with 11 bases between. The CDR3 is 13 residues long. Germline-derived CDR1 and CDR2 are SQVTM and ANQGSEA. Here the CDR3 reads CSVPGINNEKLFF. CDR3 in DNA: TGCAGCGTTCCGGGGATTAATAATGAAAAACTGTTTTTT.

This clone was counted only a few times. V and J are TRBV7-9 and TRBJ1-4; TRBD1 might be the D (5 bases). Trimming cost V 5 bases and J 8 bases, with 18 bases left between them. Looked up from germline, CDR1 is SEHNR and CDR2 is FQNEAQ (reference sequence). The CDR3 has 15 residues. CDR3 in DNA: TGTGCCAGCAGCGCCACGGCAGGGTCCTACGAAAAACTGTTTTTT. Residues: CASSATAGSYEKLFF.

V gene TRBV9 combines with J gene TRBJ2-7, with D maybe TRBD1 (6 bases). The CDR3 contains 18 residues. Looked up from germline, CDR1 is SGDLS and CDR2 is YYNGEE. V was shortened by 0 bases and J by 0 bases, with 19 bases between the two germline ends. CDR3 nucleotide sequence: TGTGCCAGCAGCGTAGGAGGAGTGACGGGACATTCCTCCTACGAGCAGTACTTC. Translating gives CASSVGGVTGHSSYEQYF. The full variable domain, with the rest looked up from reference TRBV9 and TRBJ2-7, is DSGVTQTPKHLITATGQRVTLRCSPRSGDLSVYWYQQSLDQGLQFLIQYYNGEERAKGNILERFSAQQFPDLHSELNLSSLELGDSALYFCASSVGGVTGHSSYEQYFGPGTRLTVT.

The rearrangement uses TRBV7-2 and TRBJ1-2; TRBD1 agrees at 8 bases. This CDR3 has 13 residues. The junction had 6 bases not matched to a gene; V was cut back by 4 bases and J by 8 bases. Per the germline V gene, CDR1 is SGHTA and CDR2 is FQGNSA. CDR3 nucleotides: TGTGCCAGCAGCTCACAGACAGGGGAAGGCTACACCTTC. Protein sequence: CASSSQTGEGYTF.

V is TRBV7-9 and J is TRBJ1-1; TRBD1 agrees at 8 bases. The V gene's germline CDR1 is SEHNR and CDR2 FQNEAQ (reference sequence). The ends lost 9 bases at V and 1 base at J; junction bases unmatched: 13. CDR3 length: 16 amino acids. The CDR3 protein is CASTGTGVTPNTEAFF. The DNA for the CDR3 is TGTGCCAGTACCGGGACAGGCGTCACCCCGAACACTGAAGCTTTCTTT.

This clone was recorded once. This chain joins TRBV19 and TRBJ2-1; no clear D gene. Germline CDR1 LNHDA, CDR2 SQIVND (reference sequence). The CDR3 loop spans 12 amino acids. The ends were cut back, 5 bases at V and 9 bases at J, with 11 bases in the middle. CDR3 protein: CASSGSSGEQFF. In DNA, the CDR3 is TGTGCCAGTAGTGGTAGCTCGGGTGAGCAGTTCTTC.

The chain carries TRBV7-3 and TRBJ2-5, with 8 bases matching TRBD2. The CDR3 has 14 amino acids. Losses at the gene ends were 0 bases for V and 7 bases for J; bases not matched to a gene: 4. Germline V gene data show CDR1 as SGHTA and CDR2 as FQGTGA. The CDR3 coding sequence is TGTGCCAGCAGCTTAACTAGCGGGGTCGGGACCCAGTACTTC. Translated: CASSLTSGVGTQYF.

The V and J genes are TRBV2 and TRBJ2-3; TRBD2 agrees at 9 bases. The CDR3 covers 15 residues. CDR1 is SNHLY and CDR2 is FYNNEI in the germline V gene. J lost 2 bases, V lost 4 bases, and 4 bases had no gene match. CDR3 nucleotides: TGTGCCAGCAGTGTGACTAGCGGTCCCACAGATACGCAGTATTTT. Its translation is CASSVTSGPTDTQYF. The full variable domain, in which reference TRBV2 and TRBJ2-3 provide the parts outside the CDR3, is EPEVTQTPSHQVTQMGQEVILRCVPISNHLYFYWYRQILGQKVEFLVSFYNNEISEKSEIFDDQFSVERPDGSNFTLKIRSTKLEDSAMYFCASSVTSGPTDTQYFGPGTRLTVL.

The chain joins TRBV20-1 to TRBJ1-1; no clear D. In germline, CDR1 is DFQATT, CDR2 SNEGSKA (reference sequence). This CDR3 region has 11 residues. Trimming removed 6 bases from V and 6 bases from J, with 11 bases in between. The CDR3 sequence: CSAGGYAEAFF. CDR3 DNA sequence: TGCAGTGCCGGAGGGTACGCTGAAGCTTTCTTT.

V is TRBV27 and J is TRBJ1-2; 7 bases are shared with TRBD1. Germline lookup yields CDR1 MNHEY and CDR2 SMNVEV (reference sequence). The CDR3 covers 13 residues. The V gene end was trimmed by 3 bases and the J gene end by 7 bases; junction bases not matched to a gene: 5. CDR3 in DNA: TGTGCCAGCAGTTTCCGGACAGGAGGTGGCTACACCTTC. Its protein is CASSFRTGGGYTF.

The chain combines TRBV7-9 with TRBJ1-1; D call uncertain. Trimming removed 1 base from V and 3 bases from J, with 12 bases in between. The CDR3 spans 15 residues. Per germline, CDR1 SEHNR and CDR2 FQNEAQ (reference sequence). The CDR3 region is CASSLVPGRYTEAFF. The CDR3 DNA reads TGTGCCAGCAGCTTAGTGCCGGGAAGGTACACTGAAGCTTTCTTT.

The rearrangement uses TRBV5-1 and TRBJ2-7, with 13 bases that match TRBD2. After removal of 2 bases from V and 4 bases from J, the junction contained 3 bases not matched to a gene. The CDR3 consists of 15 residues. Germline CDR1 reads SGHRS; CDR2 reads YFSETQ. The DNA of the CDR3 is TGCGCCAGCAGCTTAACTAGCGGGGGGGTGTACGAGCAGTACTTC. Translated: CASSLTSGGVYEQYF.

This chain connects TRBV4-1 to TRBJ2-6, with TRBD1 matching 7 bases. CDR1 is MGHRA and CDR2 is YSYEKL in the germline V gene. Trimming took 2 bases from V and 0 from J; bases not matched to a gene: 7. CDR3 length: 18 residues. The CDR3 reads CASSQKTGDNSGANVLTF. CDR3 bases: TGCGCCAGCAGCCAAAAAACAGGGGATAACTCTGGGGCCAACGTCCTGACTTTC.

This chain links TRBV10-3 with TRBJ1-4, with TRBD1 as a possible D gene (6 bases). V lost 3 bases, J lost 7 bases, and 18 bases lay in between. The CDR3 spans 16 residues. Germline V gene data show CDR1 as ENHRY and CDR2 as SYGVKD. DNA for the CDR3: TGTGCCATCAGTGATCCCGGGGCGCAGGGGCGTGAAAAACTGTTTTTT. Its translation: CAISDPGAQGREKLFF.

The CDR3 DNA reads TGTGCCAGCAGCTTAACGGTGGACTATGGCTACACCTTC. This gives the protein CASSLTVDYGYTF. V gene TRBV7-8 combines with J gene TRBJ1-2; D not certain. With 2 bases removed from V and 3 bases from J, the gap between germline ends came to 7 bases. Germline V gives CDR1 SGHVS, CDR2 FQNEAQ. The CDR3 runs to 13 residues.

This clone has a handful of counts. The rearrangement joins TRBV4-2 to TRBJ1-1, with 7 bases identical to TRBD1. CDR1 and CDR2 from the germline V gene are LGHNA and YNFKEQ. CDR3 length: 18 amino acids. J gave up 4 bases and V 4 bases, and 18 bases lay outside the gene matches. CDR3 region: CASSRGTAESPTSTEAFF. CDR3 bases: TGTGCCAGCAGCCGGGGGACAGCCGAATCACCGACTAGCACTGAAGCTTTCTTT.